These 10 T cell receptor beta chains originate from one sample sequenced in a study of T cell repertoires in cytomegalovirus infection. For these receptors, no antigen is known. TCRdb called the reads again in MiXCR, with one record for every CDR3 protein. The sample lists about 350,000 distinct CDR3 sequences, roughly a third occurring once. The source material was cultured PBMCs, sampled from culture after CMV antigen stimulation. The receptors derive from a human donor in good health (CMV status not recorded). Some clones in this sample may be carry-over from other donors' samples.

The table lists this clonotype with many counts. This chain joins TRBV7-2 and TRBJ2-3; 10 nucleotides agree with TRBD2. The CDR3 contains 15 residues. With V trimmed by 5 bases and J by 3 bases, 5 bases remained unmatched. In germline, CDR1 is SGHTA, CDR2 FQGNSA. The CDR3 protein is CASSAGLAATDTQYF. CDR3 sequence (DNA): TGTGCCAGCAGCGCCGGACTAGCGGCAACAGATACGCAGTATTTT. Drawing the rest from reference TRBV7-2 and TRBJ2-3, the complete variable domain is GAGVSQSPSNKVTEKGKDVELRCDPISGHTALYWYRQSLGQGLEFLIYFQGNSAPDKSGLPSDRFSAERTGGSVSTLTIQRTQQEDSAVYLCASSAGLAATDTQYFGPGTRLTVL.

This chain links TRBV10-3 with TRBJ1-1; 7 bases agree with TRBD1. Germline V lookup: CDR1 ENHRY, CDR2 SYGVKD. The CDR3 contains 13 residues. V lost 6 bases, J lost 0 bases, and 1 base stayed unmatched. DNA for the CDR3: TGTGCCATCAGGGGACAGATGAACACTGAAGCTTTCTTT. Its protein product is CAIRGQMNTEAFF.

This chain connects TRBV15 to TRBJ2-3; D remains ambiguous. The CDR3 has 14 amino acids. V gave up 0 bases and J gave up 4 bases, with 8 bases separating them. Germline CDR1 reads LNHNV; CDR2 reads YYDKDF (reference sequence). The CDR3 here is CATSRDRHADTQYF. The CDR3 coding sequence is TGTGCCACCAGCAGAGATCGACACGCAGATACGCAGTATTTT.

This clonotype has just a few counts. The chain has TRBV7-9 and TRBJ1-2; no clear D. Germline V gives CDR1 SEHNR, CDR2 FQNEAQ (reference sequence). The CDR3 sequence is 13 residues long. Trimming pared 1 base from V and 6 bases from J, leaving 9 bases between. The CDR3 spells CASSLGSGDGYTF. The DNA of the CDR3 is TGTGCCAGCAGCTTAGGATCAGGAGATGGCTACACCTTC.

The chain combines TRBV29-1 with TRBJ2-7; D call uncertain. Looked up from germline, CDR1 is SQVTM and CDR2 is ANQGSEA. This CDR3 comprises 12 residues. The CDR3 sequence is CGGRTSSYEQYF. Written as DNA, the CDR3 is TGCGGTGGCCGAACGAGCTCCTACGAGCAGTACTTC.

The V call is TRBV28, the J call TRBJ1-4, with 8 bases identical to TRBD1. CDR1 and CDR2 (germline): MDHEN, SYDVKM. This CDR3 region has 16 residues. With V trimmed by 6 bases and J by 8 bases, 14 bases remained unmatched. The CDR3 coding sequence is TGTGCCAGCAGACCCGGGACAGGAGGGGACAGGGAAAAACTGTTTTTT. This translates into CASRPGTGGDREKLFF. The full variable domain, rest sourced from reference TRBV28 and TRBJ1-4, is DVKVTQSSRYLVKRTGEKVFLECVQDMDHENMFWYRQDPGLGLRLIYFSYDVKMKEKGDIPEGYSVSREKKERFSLILESASTNQTSMYLCASRPGTGGDREKLFFGSGTQLSVL.

This sequence joins TRBV20-1 and TRBJ2-1; 10 bases are a match to TRBD2. The J segment lost 0 bases and the V segment lost 5 bases, leaving 10 bases of the junction unmatched. The length of the CDR3 is 17 residues. Germline V gives CDR1 DFQATT, CDR2 SNEGSKA (reference sequence). The CDR3 loop reads CSAPEGTSDFSYNEQFF. The CDR3 DNA is TGCAGTGCTCCTGAGGGGACTAGCGACTTCTCCTACAATGAGCAGTTCTTC.

This clonotype was seen a few times. The gene calls are TRBV7-6 and TRBJ1-5; TRBD1 agrees at 7 bases. Per germline, CDR1 SGHVS and CDR2 FNYEAQ. V shed 5 bases and J 4 bases; nucleotides not matched to a gene: 5. CDR3 length equals 14 residues. As DNA, the CDR3 is TGTGCCAGCAGCCTGGGACAGCAAAATCAGCCCCAGCATTTT. This translates into CASSLGQQNQPQHF. The variable domain in full, completed from reference TRBV7-6 and TRBJ1-5, reads GAGVSQSPRYKVTKRGQDVALRCDPISGHVSLYWYRQALGQGPEFLTYFNYEAQQDKSGLPNDRFSAERPEGSISTLTIQRTEQRDSAMYRCASSLGQQNQPQHFGDGTRLSIL.

This clonotype was observed a handful of times. The chain joins TRBV7-2 to TRBJ2-5; possibly TRBD2 for D (5 bases). The CDR3 has 18 residues. Between the trimmed V and J ends, which lost 1 base and 4 bases, there was a span of 22 bases. The V gene's germline CDR1 is SGHTA and CDR2 FQGNSA. The CDR3 loop reads CASSLVMAGRRARETQYF. CDR3 nucleotides: TGTGCCAGCAGCTTAGTTATGGCGGGTCGCCGTGCAAGAGAGACCCAGTACTTC.

This clonotype was detected many times. The chain employs TRBV7-8 and TRBJ2-3; no firm D call. Per germline, CDR1 SGHVS and CDR2 FQNEAQ. CDR3 length: 14 amino acids. V was trimmed by 6 bases and J by 2 bases, leaving 12 bases between them. The CDR3 sequence is CASRPVLYTDTQYF. The CDR3 nucleotides are TGTGCCAGCAGACCAGTTCTATACACAGATACGCAGTATTTT. The variable domain in full, with the rest retrieved from reference TRBV7-8 and TRBJ2-3, is GAGVSQSPRYKVAKRGQDVALRCDPISGHVSLFWYQQALGQGPEFLTYFQNEAQLDKSGLPSDRFFAERPEGSVSTLKIQRTQQEDSAVYLCASRPVLYTDTQYFGPGTRLTVL.